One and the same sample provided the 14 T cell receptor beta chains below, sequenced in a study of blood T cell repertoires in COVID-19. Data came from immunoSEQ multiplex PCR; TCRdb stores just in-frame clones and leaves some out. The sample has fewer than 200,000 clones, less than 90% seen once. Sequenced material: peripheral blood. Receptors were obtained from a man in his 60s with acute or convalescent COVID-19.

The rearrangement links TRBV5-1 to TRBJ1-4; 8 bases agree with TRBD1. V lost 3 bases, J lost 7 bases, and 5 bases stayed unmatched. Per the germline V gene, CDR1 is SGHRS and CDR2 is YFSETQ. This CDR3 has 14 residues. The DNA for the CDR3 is TGCGCCAGCAGCTCAGGACAGGGAGCTGAAAAACTGTTTTTT. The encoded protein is CASSSGQGAEKLFF.

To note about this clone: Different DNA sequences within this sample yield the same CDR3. This chain's CDR3 is CASSQDRGGYTF. As DNA, the CDR3 is TGTGCCAGCAGCCAAGATAGGGGAGGCTACACCTTC. The chain uses TRBV3-1 (or the pseudogene TRBV3-2) and TRBJ1-2; D possibly corresponds to TRBD1 (5 bases). V shed 0 bases and J shed 8 bases, with 7 bases lying between them. This CDR3 spans 12 amino acids. Per germline, CDR1 LGHDT and CDR2 YNNKEL (reference sequence).

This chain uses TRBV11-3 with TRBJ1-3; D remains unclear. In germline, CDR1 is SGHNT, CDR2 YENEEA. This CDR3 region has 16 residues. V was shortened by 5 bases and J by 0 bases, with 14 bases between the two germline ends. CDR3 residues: CASSPRWSFSGNTIYF. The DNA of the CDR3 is TGTGCCAGCAGCCCGCGGTGGAGCTTCTCTGGAAACACCATATATTTT.

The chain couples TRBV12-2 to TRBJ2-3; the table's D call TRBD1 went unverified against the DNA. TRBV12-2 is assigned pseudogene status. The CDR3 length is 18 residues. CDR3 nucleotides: TGTGCAAGTCGCTTAGCCCCAAGGCCGGAAGGGGCCACAGATACGCAGTATTTT. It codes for CASRLAPRPEGATDTQYF.

The CDR3 region has the DNA TGTGCCAGCAGCGTCGCCCAACTAGCGCCAGATACGCAGTATTTT. Protein product: CASSVAQLAPDTQYF. The V call is TRBV9, the J call TRBJ2-3; 7 positions agree with TRBD2. Trimming took 2 bases from V and 4 from J; bases not matched to a gene: 7. Germline loops: CDR1 SGDLS, CDR2 YYNGEE. CDR3 length equals 15 residues.

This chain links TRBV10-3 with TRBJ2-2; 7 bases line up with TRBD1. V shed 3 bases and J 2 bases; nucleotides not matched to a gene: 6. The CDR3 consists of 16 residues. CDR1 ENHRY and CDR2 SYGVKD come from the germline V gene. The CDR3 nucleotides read TGTGCCATCAGTGACACAGGGACAGCTAACACCGGGGAGCTGTTTTTT. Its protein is CAISDTGTANTGELFF.

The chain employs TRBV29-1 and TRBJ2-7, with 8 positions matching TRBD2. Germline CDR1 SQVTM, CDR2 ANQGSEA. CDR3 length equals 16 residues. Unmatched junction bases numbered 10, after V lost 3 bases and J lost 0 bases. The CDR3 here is CSVDVRTSSYSYEQYV. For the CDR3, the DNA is TGCAGCGTTGATGTAAGGACTAGCAGTTACTCCTACGAGCAGTACGTC.

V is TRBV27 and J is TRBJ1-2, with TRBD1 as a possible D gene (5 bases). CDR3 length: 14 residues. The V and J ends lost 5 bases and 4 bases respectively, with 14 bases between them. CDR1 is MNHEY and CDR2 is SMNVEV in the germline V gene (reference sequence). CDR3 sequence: CASSNRRDGYGYTF. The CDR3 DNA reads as TGTGCCAGCAGTAACCGGAGGGACGGCTATGGCTACACCTTC.

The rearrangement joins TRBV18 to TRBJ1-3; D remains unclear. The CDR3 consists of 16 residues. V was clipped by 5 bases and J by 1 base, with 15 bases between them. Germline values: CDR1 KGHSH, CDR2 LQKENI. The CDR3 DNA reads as TGTGCCAGCTCATACGGAGATTCCTCGTCTGGAAACACCATATATTTT. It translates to CASSYGDSSSGNTIYF.

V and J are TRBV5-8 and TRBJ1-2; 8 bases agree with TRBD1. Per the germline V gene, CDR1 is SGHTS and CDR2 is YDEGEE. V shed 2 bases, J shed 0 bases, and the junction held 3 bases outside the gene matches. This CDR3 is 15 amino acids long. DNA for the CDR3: TGTGCCAGCAGCTTCCGGGACAGGCCTAACTATGGCTACACCTTC. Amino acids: CASSFRDRPNYGYTF.

The CDR3 loop is CASSLKWAANEKLFF. DNA for the CDR3: TGTGCCAGCAGCTTAAAATGGGCAGCTAATGAAAAACTGTTTTTT. The chain combines TRBV7-3 with TRBJ1-4; D not certain. The CDR3 is 15 residues long. V dropped 1 base and J dropped 3 bases, with 9 bases sitting between them. CDR1 SGHTA and CDR2 FQGTGA come from the germline V gene. Full variable domain (outside the CDR3, taken from reference TRBV7-3 and TRBJ1-4): GAGVSQTPSNKVTEKGKYVELRCDPISGHTALYWYRQSLGQGPEFLIYFQGTGAADDSGLPNDRFFAVRPEGSVSTLKIQRTERGDSAVYLCASSLKWAANEKLFFGSGTQLSVL.

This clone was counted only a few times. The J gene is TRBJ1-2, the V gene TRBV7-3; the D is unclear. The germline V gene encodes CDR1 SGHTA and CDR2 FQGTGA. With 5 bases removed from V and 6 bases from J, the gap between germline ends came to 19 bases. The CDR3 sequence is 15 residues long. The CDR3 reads CASSPTNGLPHGYTF. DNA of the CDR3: TGTGCCAGCAGCCCTACGAACGGACTTCCCCATGGCTACACCTTC.

CDR3: CASSPKGGTGWTGELFF. DNA of the CDR3: TGTGCCAGCAGCCCCAAAGGTGGGACAGGGTGGACCGGGGAGCTGTTTTTT. The genes are TRBV7-3 and TRBJ2-2, with 9 nucleotides matching TRBD1. Germline assignment: CDR1 SGHTA and CDR2 FQGTGA. Losses at the gene ends were 5 bases for V and 5 bases for J; bases not matched to a gene: 12. CDR3 length equals 17 residues.

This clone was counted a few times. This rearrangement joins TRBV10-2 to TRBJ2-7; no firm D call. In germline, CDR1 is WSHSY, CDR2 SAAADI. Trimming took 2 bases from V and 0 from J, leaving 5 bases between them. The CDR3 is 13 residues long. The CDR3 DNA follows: TGCGCCAGCAGTGAGGAGCCCTCCTACGAGCAGTACGTC. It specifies CASSEEPSYEQYV.